These T cell receptor beta chains were read from a single sample in a study of blood T cell repertoires in COVID-19. Sequencing used immunoSEQ multiplex PCR; TCRdb keeps in-frame clones, though not all of them. The sample comprises 270,000 or so clones, about 87% of which are singletons, and approximately 4% rests with the top ten. Sequenced input: PBMCs or T cells enriched from blood (not recorded which). These receptors were obtained from a woman in her twenties or thirties with acute COVID-19. CDR3s include the opening cysteine and the closing phenylalanine or tryptophan. Fields, in order: CDR3 protein, CDR3 DNA, D gene, clone size, V gene, J gene. D genes are given only for firm matches. The size field is filled for only some rows; it gives once, few, many or a size class.

cdr3_aa: CASRVAPGSNEKLFF; cdr3_nt: TGTGCCAGCAGGGTGGCTCCTGGCTCTAATGAAAAACTGTTTTTT; d_call: .; clone_size: .; v_call: TRBV6-5; j_call: TRBJ1-4
cdr3_aa: CASTRQVTDRDTGELFF; cdr3_nt: TGTGCCAGTACCAGACAGGTCACGGATCGAGACACCGGGGAGCTGTTTTTT; d_call: .; clone_size: few; v_call: TRBV19; j_call: TRBJ2-2
cdr3_aa: CASSSDGSSYNSPLHF; cdr3_nt: TGTGCCAGCAGTTCGGACGGGAGCTCCTATAATTCACCCCTCCACTTT; d_call: .; clone_size: .; v_call: TRBV6-5; j_call: TRBJ1-6
cdr3_aa: CASSQDAPKSYGNEQFF; cdr3_nt: TGCGCCAGCAGCCAAGATGCCCCTAAAAGTTATGGCAATGAGCAGTTCTTC; d_call: .; clone_size: .; v_call: TRBV4-1; j_call: TRBJ2-1
cdr3_aa: CASSYAGNEQFF; cdr3_nt: TGTGCCAGCAGTTACGCCGGCAATGAGCAGTTCTTC; d_call: .; clone_size: .; v_call: TRBV6-5; j_call: TRBJ2-1
cdr3_aa: CSVAVPGNTIYF; cdr3_nt: TGCAGCGTCGCAGTTCCTGGAAACACCATATATTTT; d_call: .; clone_size: .; v_call: TRBV29-1; j_call: TRBJ1-3
cdr3_aa: CASSSALAGWESDTQYF; cdr3_nt: TGTGCCAGCAGCTCGGCTCTAGCGGGATGGGAGTCAGATACGCAGTATTTT; d_call: TRBD2; clone_size: .; v_call: TRBV28; j_call: TRBJ2-3
cdr3_aa: CASSEPGQGAAGELFF; cdr3_nt: TGTGCCAGCAGCGAGCCGGGACAGGGGGCCGCCGGGGAGCTGTTTTTT; d_call: TRBD1; clone_size: .; v_call: TRBV9; j_call: TRBJ2-2
cdr3_aa: CASSYPGEQYF; cdr3_nt: TGTGCCAGCAGTTATCCCGGGGAGCAGTACTTC; d_call: .; clone_size: .; v_call: TRBV28; j_call: TRBJ2-7
cdr3_aa: CASSLVGGLAADTQYF; cdr3_nt: TGTGCCAGCAGCTTAGTAGGAGGACTAGCAGCGGATACGCAGTATTTT; d_call: TRBD2; clone_size: .; v_call: TRBV11-2; j_call: TRBJ2-3
cdr3_aa: CASSLSLALRNEQYF; cdr3_nt: TGCGCCAGCAGCTTGAGTCTAGCCCTTCGAAACGAGCAGTACTTC; d_call: .; clone_size: .; v_call: TRBV5-1; j_call: TRBJ2-7
cdr3_aa: CATSGTSGSGTGELFF; cdr3_nt: TGTGCCACAAGTGGGACTAGCGGGAGTGGCACCGGGGAGCTGTTTTTT; d_call: TRBD2; clone_size: .; v_call: TRBV24-1; j_call: TRBJ2-2
cdr3_aa: CASSLGARSYEQYF; cdr3_nt: TGTGCCAGCAGCTTAGGAGCGCGCTCCTACGAGCAGTACTTC; d_call: .; clone_size: few; v_call: TRBV7-2; j_call: TRBJ2-7
cdr3_aa: CAWSRGLSGRAYLEYEQYF; cdr3_nt: TGTGCCTGGAGCAGGGGGCTTAGCGGGAGGGCCTATCTAGAATACGAGCAGTACTTC; d_call: TRBD2; clone_size: .; v_call: TRBV30; j_call: TRBJ2-7
cdr3_aa: CASSLQGGQPQHF; cdr3_nt: TGTGCCAGCAGTCTTCAGGGGGGTCAGCCCCAGCATTTT; d_call: TRBD1; clone_size: .; v_call: TRBV28; j_call: TRBJ1-5
cdr3_aa: CASSQGLAASYEQYF; cdr3_nt: TGCGCCAGCAGCCAAGGACTAGCGGCCAGCTACGAGCAGTACTTC; d_call: TRBD2; clone_size: .; v_call: TRBV4-1; j_call: TRBJ2-7
cdr3_aa: CASRDRADTQYF; cdr3_nt: TGTGCCAGCAGGGACAGGGCAGATACGCAGTATTTT; d_call: TRBD1; clone_size: few; v_call: TRBV2; j_call: TRBJ2-3
cdr3_aa: CASIDDRDFSYEQYF; cdr3_nt: TGTGCCAGCATCGATGACAGAGATTTCTCCTACGAGCAGTACTTC; d_call: .; clone_size: .; v_call: TRBV27; j_call: TRBJ2-7
cdr3_aa: CASSLVGPGNTIYF; cdr3_nt: TGTGCCAGCAGCCTCGTGGGGCCTGGAAACACCATATATTTT; d_call: .; clone_size: .; v_call: TRBV7-9; j_call: TRBJ1-3
cdr3_aa: CASSPQGLANEKLFF; cdr3_nt: TGTGCCAGCAGCCCACAGGGCCTTGCTAATGAAAAACTGTTTTTT; d_call: .; clone_size: .; v_call: TRBV9; j_call: TRBJ1-4
cdr3_aa: CATQNPNTEAFF; cdr3_nt: TGTGCCACCCAGAACCCGAACACTGAAGCTTTCTTT; d_call: .; clone_size: .; v_call: TRBV2; j_call: TRBJ1-1
cdr3_aa: CARSLERGGNTIYF; cdr3_nt: TGTGCCAGAAGCTTGGAGAGAGGTGGAAACACCATATATTTT; d_call: .; clone_size: many; v_call: TRBV5-3; j_call: TRBJ1-3
cdr3_aa: CASSLVSSGSLDTQYF; cdr3_nt: TGCGCCAGCAGCTTGGTGTCTAGCGGGAGTTTAGATACGCAGTATTTT; d_call: TRBD2; clone_size: .; v_call: TRBV5-1; j_call: TRBJ2-3
cdr3_aa: CASNRQQGVSSYNEQFF; cdr3_nt: TGTGCCAGCAATCGGCAGCAGGGGGTAAGCTCCTACAATGAGCAGTTCTTC; d_call: TRBD1; clone_size: .; v_call: TRBV2; j_call: TRBJ2-1
cdr3_aa: CASSRPSGQETQYF; cdr3_nt: TGTGCCAGCAGCAGACCTAGCGGGCAAGAGACCCAGTACTTC; d_call: TRBD2; clone_size: .; v_call: TRBV5-4; j_call: TRBJ2-5